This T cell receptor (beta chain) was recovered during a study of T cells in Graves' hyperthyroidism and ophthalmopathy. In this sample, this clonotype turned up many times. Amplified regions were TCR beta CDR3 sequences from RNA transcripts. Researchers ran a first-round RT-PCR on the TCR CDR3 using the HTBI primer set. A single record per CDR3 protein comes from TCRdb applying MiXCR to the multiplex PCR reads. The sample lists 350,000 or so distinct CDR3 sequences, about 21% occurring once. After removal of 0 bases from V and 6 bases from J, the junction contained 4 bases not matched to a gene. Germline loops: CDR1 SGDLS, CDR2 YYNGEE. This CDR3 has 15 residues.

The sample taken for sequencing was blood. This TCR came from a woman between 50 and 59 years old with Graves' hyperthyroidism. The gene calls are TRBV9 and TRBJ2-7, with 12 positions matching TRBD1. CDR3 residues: CASSVAMGQGAEQYF. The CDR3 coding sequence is TGTGCCAGCAGCGTAGCGATGGGACAGGGGGCCGAGCAGTACTTC.